One and the same sample provided the 25 T cell receptor beta chains below, sequenced in a study of shared clonotypes between healthy human individuals. Some clones are missing from TCRdb's copy, which holds only in-frame ones; the method was immunoSEQ multiplex PCR. The data contain over 400,000 clones, more than 95% of them singletons. The specimen sequenced was naive CD4+ T cells sorted from blood. Subset in this sample: CD45RA+ positively selected. Every receptor here comes from a woman in her 30s in good health.

This rearrangement joins TRBV28 to TRBJ2-7; 7 nucleotides align to TRBD1. This CDR3 has 15 amino acids. The V gene end was trimmed by 7 bases and the J gene end by 1 base; junction bases not matched to a gene: 10. CDR1 is MDHEN, CDR2 SYDVKM, per germline. CDR3 bases: TGTGCCAGCACCCCTCTGACAGGGAATTCCTACGAGCAGTACTTC. This codes for CASTPLTGNSYEQYF.

This chain joins TRBV6-5 and TRBJ2-7, with D unclear. V was clipped by 8 bases and J by 1 base, with 18 bases between them. Germline V gene sequence: CDR1 MNHEY, CDR2 SVGAGI. The CDR3 is 15 residues long. In DNA form, the CDR3 reads TGTGCCAGCCGGCTGAACTCCCACGGATCCTACGAGCAGTACTTC. This translates into CASRLNSHGSYEQYF.

The chain uses TRBV5-4 and TRBJ1-4, with 8 bases lining up with TRBD1. The germline V gene has CDR1 SGHNT and CDR2 YYREEE (reference sequence). V was pared by 3 bases and J by 7 bases, with 5 bases of the junction left unmatched. This CDR3 is built from 14 residues. Here the CDR3 DNA reads TGTGCCAGCAGCTCGCAGGGGGCTGGTGAAAAACTGTTTTTT. This encodes CASSSQGAGEKLFF.

The chain employs TRBV7-9 and TRBJ2-1, with unresolved D. The CDR3 has 14 residues. V was pared by 2 bases and J by 8 bases, with 13 bases between. CDR1 and CDR2 (germline): SEHNR, FQNEAQ (reference sequence). This CDR3 reads CASSLPSVIDEQFF. CDR3 in DNA: TGTGCCAGCAGCTTACCTAGTGTAATCGATGAGCAGTTCTTC.

The chain carries TRBV7-6 and TRBJ1-3; the D gene is possibly TRBD1 (6 bases). Per the germline V gene, CDR1 is SGHVS and CDR2 is FNYEAQ. V was shortened by 1 base and J by 0 bases, with 13 bases between the two germline ends. This CDR3 spans 17 amino acids. CDR3 coding DNA: TGTGCCAGCAGCTTAGAGGGGACACCACTCTCTGGAAACACCATATATTTT. Protein product: CASSLEGTPLSGNTIYF. The variable domain in full, with the rest retrieved from reference TRBV7-6 and TRBJ1-3, is GAGVSQSPRYKVTKRGQDVALRCDPISGHVSLYWYRQALGQGPEFLTYFNYEAQQDKSGLPNDRFSAERPEGSISTLTIQRTEQRDSAMYRCASSLEGTPLSGNTIYFGEGSWLTVV.

The V and J genes are TRBV13 and TRBJ2-7; 7 bases map to TRBD1. The V and J ends lost 4 bases and 3 bases, in that order; junction bases with no gene match: 15. The germline gives CDR1 PRHDT, CDR2 FYEKMQ (reference sequence). There are 17 residues in the CDR3. The CDR3 sequence is CASSSCPQGQYYYEQYF. The CDR3 coding sequence is TGTGCCAGCAGCTCTTGCCCCCAGGGACAGTATTACTACGAGCAGTACTTC.

This clone appeared once. It is unclear where the CDR3 begins or ends on the DNA, so no DNA is shown, and the CDR3 is as TCRdb lists it. This rearrangement joins TRBV28 to TRBJ2-7; TRBD1, the D gene given by the table, was not confirmed from the DNA. Termini included, the CDR3 measures 16 amino acids. In germline, CDR1 is MDHEN, CDR2 SYDVKM. The CDR3 here is CASSSSGAGGSYEQYF.

The V call is TRBV28, the J call TRBJ2-7, with D perhaps matching TRBD1 (6 bases). The CDR3 sequence is 14 residues long. CDR1 and CDR2 (germline): MDHEN, SYDVKM. V lost 1 base and J 6 bases, leaving 13 bases between the germline ends. In nucleotides, the CDR3 is TGTGCCAGCAGTTTATTCCTACAGGGTCGCGAGCAGTACTTC. Its translation: CASSLFLQGREQYF.

The count of this clone is one. This sample includes further DNA sequences coding for the same CDR3. This chain links TRBV6-5 with TRBJ2-1, with D possibly being TRBD1 or TRBD2 (5 bases each). Germline-derived CDR1 and CDR2 are MNHEY and SVGAGI. Deletions cut 1 base from V and 10 bases from J, with 5 bases between. The CDR3 covers 11 residues. The CDR3 protein is CASSYWGEQFF. The CDR3 bases are TGTGCCAGCAGTTACTGGGGGGAGCAGTTCTTC.

The rearrangement uses TRBV6-1 and TRBJ1-5; 9 bases match TRBD1. The CDR3 contains 15 residues. Germline V gives CDR1 MNHNS, CDR2 SASEGT. J gave up 3 bases and V 6 bases, and 6 bases lay outside the gene matches. The CDR3, as DNA: TGTGCCAGCAGGGGGGACAGGGCGGACAATCAGCCCCAGCATTTT. Translation: CASRGDRADNQPQHF.

V usage is TRBV13 and J usage is TRBJ1-1; 8 nucleotides match TRBD1. V was pared by 5 bases and J by 3 bases, with 8 bases of the junction left unmatched. Germline V gene sequence: CDR1 PRHDT, CDR2 FYEKMQ (reference sequence). The CDR3 covers 15 residues. The CDR3 sequence: CASSTRQGKDTEAFF. CDR3 DNA sequence: TGTGCCAGCAGCACCAGACAGGGGAAGGACACTGAAGCTTTCTTT.

This chain joins TRBV4-1 and TRBJ2-6, with D uncertain. The germline CDR1 and CDR2 sequences are MGHRA and YSYEKL. V was shortened by 1 base and J by 0 bases, with 10 bases between the two germline ends. The CDR3 runs 17 residues. The CDR3 sequence is CASSQADLASGANVLTF. The CDR3 DNA sequence: TGCGCCAGCAGCCAAGCTGATCTCGCCTCTGGGGCCAACGTCCTGACTTTC.

This chain uses TRBV2 with TRBJ2-3, with a tentative D call TRBD2 (5 bases). V was pared by 6 bases and J by 1 base, with 14 bases between. CDR3 length: 15 amino acids. Germline assignment: CDR1 SNHLY and CDR2 FYNNEI. The CDR3 nucleotides are TGTGCCAGCAGACCCCTAGCAAGGGGCACAGATACGCAGTATTTT. Protein sequence: CASRPLARGTDTQYF.

This clone was seen just once. This chain connects TRBV12-5 to TRBJ1-1; 7 bases match TRBD1. This CDR3 spans 13 amino acids. Germline V gene lookup returns CDR1 LGHNT and CDR2 FRNRAP. The J segment lost 7 bases and the V segment lost 2 bases, leaving 4 bases of the junction unmatched. CDR3 sequence (DNA): TGTGCTAGTGGTTTGTGGCAGGGGGGTGAAGCTTTCTTT. Its protein product is CASGLWQGGEAFF.

The chain carries TRBV6-5 and TRBJ1-5; possibly TRBD1 for D (6 bases). V shed 5 bases and J shed 5 bases, with 13 bases lying between them. The CDR3 extends over 14 amino acids. Germline CDR1 reads MNHEY; CDR2 reads SVGAGI. The CDR3: CASSRNREDQPQHF. In DNA form, the CDR3 reads TGTGCCAGCAGTCGAAACAGGGAAGATCAGCCCCAGCATTTT.

This chain links TRBV4-1 with TRBJ1-1; TRBD1 agrees at 7 bases. The V segment lost 4 bases and the J segment 3 bases; nucleotides outside the gene matches: 8. The CDR3 length is 15 residues. In germline, CDR1 is MGHRA, CDR2 YSYEKL. CDR3 region: CASSRRDSWDTEAFF. In DNA, the CDR3 is TGCGCCAGCAGCCGGAGGGACAGCTGGGACACTGAAGCTTTCTTT.

V and J are TRBV28 and TRBJ2-7, with D perhaps matching TRBD2 (7 bases). The germline gives CDR1 MDHEN, CDR2 SYDVKM. V lost 6 bases to trimming and J lost 1 base, with 16 bases between them. This CDR3 contains 15 residues. The CDR3, as DNA: TGTGCCAGCAGCCGACCAGGGGACTATTCCTACGAGCAGTACTTC. Encoded protein: CASSRPGDYSYEQYF. The full variable domain, its missing parts supplied by reference TRBV28 and TRBJ2-7, is DVKVTQSSRYLVKRTGEKVFLECVQDMDHENMFWYRQDPGLGLRLIYFSYDVKMKEKGDIPEGYSVSREKKERFSLILESASTNQTSMYLCASSRPGDYSYEQYFGPGTRLTVT.

This chain joins TRBV7-2 and TRBJ2-5, with 7 nucleotides matching TRBD2. The DNA end favors TRBJ2-7, so the J call may be wrong. The CDR3 is made up of 16 amino acids. CDR1 is SGHTA, CDR2 FQGNSA, per germline. CDR3 sequence reads: CASSLVAGTSPYEQYF. The DNA for the CDR3 is TGTGCCAGCAGCTTAGTAGCGGGCACCTCGCCCTACGAGCAGTACTTC.

The chain links TRBV28 to TRBJ2-6; no definite D call. The CDR3 is 15 amino acids. Trimming took 8 bases from V and 4 from J, leaving 15 bases between them. Germline CDR1 MDHEN, CDR2 SYDVKM. The DNA of the CDR3 is TGTGCCAGCTCCAACTGGCTGAGGGGGGCCAACGTCCTGACTTTC. This sequence encodes CASSNWLRGANVLTF. Combining the CDR3 with reference TRBV28 and TRBJ2-6 gives the whole variable domain DVKVTQSSRYLVKRTGEKVFLECVQDMDHENMFWYRQDPGLGLRLIYFSYDVKMKEKGDIPEGYSVSREKKERFSLILESASTNQTSMYLCASSNWLRGANVLTFGAGSRLTVL.

This clone was recorded only once. This sequence joins TRBV5-1 and TRBJ2-1; the match to TRBD2 covers 13 bases. CDR3 length: 16 residues. Germline V gene lookup returns CDR1 SGHRS and CDR2 YFSETQ. The junction had 3 bases not matched to a gene; V was cut back by 0 bases and J by 6 bases. CDR3 region: CASSLVLAGGTNEQFF. As DNA, the CDR3 is TGCGCCAGCAGCTTGGTACTAGCGGGAGGGACCAATGAGCAGTTCTTC.

V usage is TRBV28 and J usage is TRBJ2-7; 10 bases are a match to TRBD1. Trimming took 9 bases from V and 6 from J; bases not matched to a gene: 20. The CDR3 contains 17 residues. The germline gives CDR1 MDHEN, CDR2 SYDVKM. CDR3 sequence (DNA): TGTGCCAGTCTTACGTCCGGGACAGGGGCCAACCTAGGCGAGCAGTACTTC. It encodes CASLTSGTGANLGEQYF.

The chain has TRBV4-1 and TRBJ1-1, with TRBD1 matching 8 bases. The J segment lost 0 bases and the V segment lost 6 bases, leaving 12 bases of the junction unmatched. The CDR3 is 17 residues long. Germline loops: CDR1 MGHRA, CDR2 YSYEKL. The CDR3 is CASRPRQGSPMNTEAFF. CDR3 coding DNA: TGCGCCAGCAGGCCAAGACAGGGGTCCCCTATGAACACTGAAGCTTTCTTT.

V is TRBV11-2 and J is TRBJ2-7; D gene unclear. The V and J ends lost 6 bases and 0 bases respectively, with 9 bases between them. Germline V gives CDR1 SGHAT, CDR2 FQNNGV. CDR3 length: 13 residues. The CDR3 protein is CASRTFSSYEQYF. Written as DNA, the CDR3 is TGTGCCAGCAGGACGTTTAGCTCCTACGAGCAGTACTTC.

The genes are TRBV6-1 and TRBJ1-4, with 11 positions matching TRBD1. The CDR3 has 14 residues. The germline V gene has CDR1 MNHNS and CDR2 SASEGT. J lost 8 bases, V lost 6 bases, and 5 bases had no gene match. In DNA form, the CDR3 reads TGTGCCAGCAGGGACAGGGGGCTTGGGGAAAAACTGTTTTTT. It specifies CASRDRGLGEKLFF.

This chain connects TRBV28 to TRBJ1-2; D not certain. Deletions cut 2 bases from V and 5 bases from J, with 9 bases between. The CDR3 has 13 residues. Germline CDR1 MDHEN, CDR2 SYDVKM. The CDR3 reads CASSLTYGYGYTF. CDR3 bases: TGTGCCAGCAGTTTAACGTACGGGTATGGCTACACCTTC.